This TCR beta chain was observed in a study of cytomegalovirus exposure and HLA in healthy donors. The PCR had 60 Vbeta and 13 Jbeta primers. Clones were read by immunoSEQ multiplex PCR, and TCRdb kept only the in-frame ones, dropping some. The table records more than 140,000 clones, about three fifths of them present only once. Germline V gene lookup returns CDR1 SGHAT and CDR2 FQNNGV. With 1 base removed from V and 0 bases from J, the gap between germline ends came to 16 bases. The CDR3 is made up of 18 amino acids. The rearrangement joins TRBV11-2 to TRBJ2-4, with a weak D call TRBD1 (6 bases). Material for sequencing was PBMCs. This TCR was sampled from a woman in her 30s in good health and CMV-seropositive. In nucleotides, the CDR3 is TGTGCCAGCAGCTTAGGTATTATGGGGGCAATAGCCAAAAACATTCAGTACTTC. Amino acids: CASSLGIMGAIAKNIQYF.